This is a list of T cell receptor beta chains from one sample in a study of shared clonotypes between healthy human individuals. Repertoires were generated with immunoSEQ multiplex PCR, while TCRdb's copy carries only in-frame clones and drops some. The table lists 1.4 million to 1.5 million clones, 95% to 97% of them singletons, with approximately 1% in the top ten. The sample comprised naive CD4+ T cells sorted from blood. The receptors were gathered from a man between 25 and 39 years old in good health. CDR3s include the opening cysteine and the closing phenylalanine or tryptophan. Each record gives: J gene, V gene, clone size, CDR3 protein. The size entry is marked missing in some rows and otherwise reads once, few, many or a size class.

j_call: TRBJ2-7; v_call: TRBV27; clone_size: few; cdr3_aa: CASSIFASGSPYEQYF
j_call: TRBJ2-2; v_call: TRBV5-1; clone_size: NA; cdr3_aa: CASGGGSNTGELFF
j_call: TRBJ1-1; v_call: TRBV5-5; clone_size: once; cdr3_aa: CASSRRAGETEAFF
j_call: TRBJ1-5; v_call: TRBV7-2; clone_size: NA; cdr3_aa: CASSPGTGGTLNQPQHF
j_call: TRBJ1-5; v_call: TRBV29-1; clone_size: NA; cdr3_aa: CSAGQGEQPQHF
j_call: TRBJ1-1; v_call: TRBV7-9; clone_size: few; cdr3_aa: CASQGLWAEAFF
j_call: TRBJ2-3; v_call: TRBV7-9; clone_size: NA; cdr3_aa: CASSLAGNTDTQYF
j_call: TRBJ2-7; v_call: TRBV5-1; clone_size: NA; cdr3_aa: CASSQERGEQYF
j_call: TRBJ2-3; v_call: TRBV4-1; clone_size: once; cdr3_aa: CASSQVVPLATYTDTQYF
j_call: TRBJ1-1; v_call: TRBV4-1; clone_size: NA; cdr3_aa: CASSQEGGREGYMNTEAFF
j_call: TRBJ2-3; v_call: TRBV2; clone_size: NA; cdr3_aa: CASRSYTGGASPTDTQYF
j_call: TRBJ2-5; v_call: TRBV5-1; clone_size: NA; cdr3_aa: CASTTHGQGRETQYF
j_call: TRBJ2-2; v_call: TRBV6-5; clone_size: NA; cdr3_aa: CASLAGLNTGELFF
j_call: TRBJ2-5; v_call: TRBV10-1; clone_size: NA; cdr3_aa: CASSESIGGTQETQYF
j_call: TRBJ2-1; v_call: TRBV28; clone_size: NA; cdr3_aa: CASSLWTGGPYNEQFF
j_call: TRBJ2-2; v_call: TRBV6-1; clone_size: NA; cdr3_aa: CALGGGGRNTGELFF
j_call: TRBJ2-1; v_call: TRBV28; clone_size: NA; cdr3_aa: CASSPGVLASRGIYNEQFF
j_call: TRBJ2-3; v_call: TRBV2; clone_size: NA; cdr3_aa: CASSGRLTDTQYF
j_call: TRBJ2-1; v_call: TRBV2; clone_size: once; cdr3_aa: CASSEALLAGHNEQFF
j_call: TRBJ2-1; v_call: TRBV28; clone_size: NA; cdr3_aa: CASSFLDRRYNEQFF
j_call: TRBJ2-7; v_call: TRBV5-4; clone_size: NA; cdr3_aa: CASSLSGSTYEQYF
j_call: TRBJ2-1; v_call: TRBV27; clone_size: NA; cdr3_aa: CASSLVRPMYNEQFF
j_call: TRBJ2-1; v_call: TRBV9; clone_size: NA; cdr3_aa: CASSVDGRQYNEQFF
j_call: TRBJ2-7; v_call: TRBV28; clone_size: NA; cdr3_aa: CASKLGGPSYEQYF
j_call: TRBJ1-2; v_call: TRBV19; clone_size: NA; cdr3_aa: CASSIRSENRGVGYTF
j_call: TRBJ2-7; v_call: TRBV18; clone_size: NA; cdr3_aa: CASSPRQTYEQYF
j_call: TRBJ2-2; v_call: TRBV7-9; clone_size: NA; cdr3_aa: CASSSVNTGELFF